The 17 T cell receptor beta chains in this list originate from one sample, sequenced in a study of blood T cell repertoires in COVID-19 (dated by TCRdb to 2018 to 2020). Library preparation was by the immunoSEQ multiplex PCR assay. TCRdb limited this immuneACCESS table to in-frame rearrangements with V and J called. A share of clones is missing; checked studies link under half to unresolved V genes, and the rest is unexplained. For this sample there are some 230,000 clones; roughly 83% appear just once. About 1.3% of the sample belongs to the ten largest clones. The sequenced sample was PBMCs or T cells enriched from blood (not recorded which). The receptors were gathered from a woman aged 40 to 50 with acute COVID-19.

This chain uses TRBV24-1 with TRBJ2-3, with a weak D call TRBD1 (5 bases). The V gene's germline CDR1 is KGHDR and CDR2 SFDVKD. Trimming left V 5 bases short and J 0 bases short, with 14 bases between. The CDR3 length is 16 residues. CDR3 nucleotides: TGTGCCACCAGTGGAAGTTCAGCAGGGAGCACAGATACGCAGTATTTT. Protein: CATSGSSAGSTDTQYF.

The chain carries TRBV19 and TRBJ2-4, with 7 bases aligning to TRBD1. The CDR3 contains 15 residues. Germline V lookup: CDR1 LNHDA, CDR2 SQIVND (reference sequence). Trimming at V came to 6 bases and at J to 1 base, leaving 6 bases not matched to a gene. CDR3: CASRGQLGAKNIQYF. The CDR3 coding sequence is TGTGCCAGTAGGGGACAGCTTGGGGCCAAAAACATTCAGTACTTC.

V usage is TRBV5-4 and J usage is TRBJ1-3; TRBD1 aligns across 7 bases. Per germline, CDR1 SGHNT and CDR2 YYREEE (reference sequence). This CDR3 has 19 amino acids. J was trimmed by 2 bases and V by 1 base; bases with no gene match: 15. CDR3: CASSLKTPTLGGAGNTIYF. In DNA, the CDR3 is TGTGCCAGCAGCTTGAAGACCCCCACTTTAGGGGGCGCTGGAAACACCATATATTTT.

The chain is built from TRBV6-4 and TRBJ1-1; unclear D gene. Germline assignment: CDR1 MRHNA and CDR2 SNTAGT. The CDR3 is 13 amino acids. V was pared by 6 bases and J by 0 bases, with 8 bases between. The CDR3 protein is CASRQNMNTEAFF. The CDR3 nucleotides read TGTGCCAGCAGACAGAACATGAACACTGAAGCTTTCTTT.

V usage is TRBV5-1 and J usage is TRBJ2-2; D is perhaps TRBD1 (5 bases). Trimming took 3 bases from V and 5 from J, leaving 17 bases between them. The CDR3 is 16 residues long. Germline V gene data show CDR1 as SGHRS and CDR2 as YFSETQ. Here the CDR3 DNA reads TGCGCCAGCAGCTCCCAGGGTCTTAGGGGTACCGGGGAGCTGTTTTTT. Translation: CASSSQGLRGTGELFF.

The chain couples TRBV7-3 to TRBJ2-6; D is uncertain. V dropped 3 bases and J dropped 0 bases, with 12 bases sitting between them. The CDR3 is 17 residues long. Looked up from germline, CDR1 is SGHTA and CDR2 is FQGTGA. The CDR3 DNA is TGTGCCAGCAGCTTCTGGAACAGCAACTCTGGGGCCAACGTCCTGACTTTC. This gives the protein CASSFWNSNSGANVLTF.

The genes are TRBV7-2 and TRBJ1-1, with D possibly TRBD1 on 5 matching bases. The V end lost 4 bases, the J end lost 5 bases, and 11 bases lay between the germline ends. The V gene's germline CDR1 is SGHTA and CDR2 FQGNSA. CDR3 length equals 13 residues. This CDR3 is CASSSGGRTEAFF. Here the CDR3 DNA reads TGTGCCAGCAGCTCCGGGGGTCGGACTGAAGCTTTCTTT.

The chain uses TRBV2 and TRBJ1-6, with TRBD1 matching 8 bases. This CDR3 is built from 15 residues. Per germline, CDR1 SNHLY and CDR2 FYNNEI. V was clipped by 5 bases and J by 9 bases; unmatched bases: 9. The CDR3 DNA reads TGTGCCAGCAGTATCGAACAGGGGGGGATTTCACCCCTCCACTTT. It encodes CASSIEQGGISPLHF.

This clone showed up just a few times. The chain uses TRBV11-2 and TRBJ1-1; perhaps TRBD1 as D (6 bases). Germline V gene sequence: CDR1 SGHAT, CDR2 FQNNGV. The V and J ends lost 4 bases and 2 bases respectively, with 11 bases between them. This CDR3 region has 14 residues. The CDR3 sequence: CASSSGQPNTEAFF. CDR3 DNA: TGTGCCAGCAGCTCCGGACAGCCAAACACTGAAGCTTTCTTT.

The chain couples TRBV3-1 (or the pseudogene TRBV3-2) to TRBJ2-5; 14 nucleotides line up with TRBD2. With 6 bases clipped from V and 1 base from J, the junction kept 4 bases outside the gene matches. Germline V gene data show CDR1 as LGHDT and CDR2 as YNNKEL (reference sequence). The CDR3 sequence is 16 residues long. The CDR3 sequence: CASRLGLAGGQETQYF. CDR3 DNA sequence: TGTGCCAGCAGACTCGGACTAGCGGGGGGCCAAGAGACCCAGTACTTC.

The CDR3 protein is CASSPSIDRGGGYTF. CDR3 in DNA: TGTGCCAGCTCACCTTCGATCGACAGGGGAGGTGGCTACACCTTC. The V gene is TRBV18, the J gene TRBJ1-2; 8 bases align to TRBD1. Germline V lookup: CDR1 KGHSH, CDR2 LQKENI. Trimming took 3 bases from V and 7 from J; bases not matched to a gene: 10. CDR3 length: 15 residues.

CDR3 DNA sequence: TGTGCCTGGTACCAGGGGGACCGCATGAACACTGAAGCTTTCTTT. Its translation is CAWYQGDRMNTEAFF. This chain links TRBV30 with TRBJ1-1; 7 nucleotides match TRBD1. In germline, CDR1 is GTSNPN, CDR2 SVGIG (reference sequence). The junction had 9 bases not matched to a gene; V was cut back by 5 bases and J by 0 bases. The CDR3 sequence is 15 residues long.

The chain recombines TRBV18 with TRBJ1-4, with D perhaps matching TRBD1 (6 bases). The CDR3 spans 15 residues. Germline lookup yields CDR1 KGHSH and CDR2 LQKENI. V lost 2 bases to trimming and J lost 2 bases, with 9 bases between them. The CDR3 loop reads CASSPRGGTNEKLFF. CDR3 nucleotide sequence: TGTGCCAGCTCACCAAGAGGGGGTACTAATGAAAAACTGTTTTTT.

This clone has only one observation. The chain uses TRBV9 and TRBJ2-7, with TRBD2 matching over 8 bases. With 1 base clipped from V and 2 bases from J, the junction kept 8 bases outside the gene matches. This CDR3 spans 16 amino acids. Germline CDR1 reads SGDLS; CDR2 reads YYNGEE. The CDR3 loop reads CASSVSDGRAPYEQYF. CDR3 sequence (DNA): TGTGCCAGCAGCGTATCTGACGGGAGGGCCCCCTACGAGCAGTACTTC.

The chain recombines TRBV4-1 with TRBJ2-7; TRBD2 agrees at 8 bases. From germline, CDR1 is MGHRA and CDR2 YSYEKL. The V gene end was trimmed by 2 bases and the J gene end by 3 bases; junction bases not matched to a gene: 3. The length of the CDR3 is 14 residues. The CDR3 nucleotides read TGCGCCAGCAGCCAAACGACTAGCGACTACGAGCAGTACTTC. Residues: CASSQTTSDYEQYF.

This chain joins TRBV19 and TRBJ1-6, with TRBD1 matching 7 bases. Per the germline V gene, CDR1 is LNHDA and CDR2 is SQIVND (reference sequence). This CDR3 comprises 12 residues. J gave up 9 bases and V 6 bases, and 2 bases lay outside the gene matches. This CDR3 reads CASSTGVSPLHF. CDR3 in DNA: TGTGCCAGTAGCACAGGGGTTTCACCCCTCCACTTT. Drawing the rest from reference TRBV19 and TRBJ1-6, the complete variable domain is DGGITQSPKYLFRKEGQNVTLSCEQNLNHDAMYWYRQDPGQGLRLIYYSQIVNDFQKGDIAEGYSVSREKKESFPLTVTSAQKNPTAFYLCASSTGVSPLHFGNGTRLTVT.

The rearrangement links TRBV5-1 to TRBJ2-1; 11 nucleotides align to TRBD2. The CDR3 spans 16 residues. Germline CDR1 reads SGHRS; CDR2 reads YFSETQ. With V trimmed by 6 bases and J by 0 bases, 5 bases remained unmatched. The chain's CDR3 is CASTPSGGISYNEQFF. The CDR3, as DNA: TGCGCCAGCACCCCTAGCGGGGGGATCTCCTACAATGAGCAGTTCTTC.